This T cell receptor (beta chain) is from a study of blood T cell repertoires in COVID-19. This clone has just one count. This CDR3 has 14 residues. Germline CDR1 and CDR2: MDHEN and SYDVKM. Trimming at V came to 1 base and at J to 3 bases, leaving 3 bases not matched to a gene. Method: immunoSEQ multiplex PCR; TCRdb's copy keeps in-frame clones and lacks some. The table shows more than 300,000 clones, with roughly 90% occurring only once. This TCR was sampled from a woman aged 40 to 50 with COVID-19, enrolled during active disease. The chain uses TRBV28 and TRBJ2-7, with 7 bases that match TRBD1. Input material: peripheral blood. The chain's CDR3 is CASSLSPGGYEQYF. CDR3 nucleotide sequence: TGTGCCAGCAGTTTATCCCCAGGGGGCTACGAGCAGTACTTC.